The 11 T cell receptor beta chains given below trace back to one sample, sequenced in a study of blood T cell repertoires in COVID-19. Sequencing was performed with immunoSEQ multiplex PCR; in TCRdb, only in-frame clones are kept and a portion is missing. Of under 200,000 clones listed, 85% to 90% are singletons. Sequenced input: peripheral blood. These TCRs come from a woman aged 55-69 years with COVID-19, enrolled during active disease.

V is TRBV11-2 and J is TRBJ2-7; TRBD2 agrees at 11 bases. V trimming: 1 base; J trimming: 2 bases; junction bases outside the gene matches: 4. Germline values: CDR1 SGHAT, CDR2 FQNNGV. The CDR3 contains 16 residues. CDR3 sequence: CASSLGLAGLTYEQYF. The CDR3 DNA sequence: TGTGCCAGCAGCTTAGGACTAGCGGGACTCACCTACGAGCAGTACTTC.

This chain uses TRBV9 with TRBJ2-1; a possible D gene is TRBD2 (6 bases). Germline CDR1 and CDR2: SGDLS and YYNGEE. The CDR3 sequence is 14 residues long. Deletions cut 7 bases from V and 2 bases from J, with 13 bases between. CDR3 amino acids: CASARGGTYNEQFF. Here the CDR3 DNA reads TGTGCCAGCGCTCGGGGCGGGACCTACAATGAGCAGTTCTTC.

Note on this clone: This specimen includes other DNA sequences encoding the same CDR3. The CDR3 reads CASSISSSGNTIYF. The CDR3, as DNA: TGTGCCAGTAGTATTAGCAGCTCTGGAAACACCATATATTTT. The V call is TRBV19, the J call TRBJ1-3; D is ambiguous. V lost 3 bases and J 0 bases, leaving 6 bases between the germline ends. Germline V CDR1 and CDR2: LNHDA, SQIVND (reference sequence). The CDR3 extends over 14 amino acids.

In its sample, this clone was seen a few times. The J gene is TRBJ1-3, the V gene TRBV12-3 or TRBV12-4; D is unresolved. Trimming shortened V by 7 bases and J by 4 bases, and 11 bases separated the two germline ends. The CDR3 sequence is 13 residues long. The CDR3 sequence: CASTTMTGNTIYF. The CDR3 region has the DNA TGTGCCAGCACCACGATGACAGGAAACACCATATATTTT.

This chain joins TRBV4-3 and TRBJ2-7, with 7 positions matching TRBD1. Trimming took 0 bases from V and 2 from J; bases not matched to a gene: 16. The germline gives CDR1 LGHNA, CDR2 YSLEER. The CDR3 contains 19 residues. The CDR3 coding sequence is TGCGCCAGCAGCCAAGACCTTAATGACCACCGGGACAGACCCTACGAGCAGTACTTC. It encodes CASSQDLNDHRDRPYEQYF.

The chain carries TRBV6-5 and TRBJ1-1; tentatively, D is TRBD1 (5 bases). The V gene's germline CDR1 is MNHEY and CDR2 SVGAGI. The CDR3 loop spans 15 amino acids. Trimming removed 4 bases at V and 4 bases at J, with 16 bases between. The CDR3 protein is CASSLRRGGVTEAFF. The CDR3 nucleotides read TGTGCCAGCAGTTTACGACGGGGGGGTGTCACTGAAGCTTTCTTT.

The chain is built from TRBV6-2 or TRBV6-3 and TRBJ1-6; tentative D call: TRBD1 (5 bases). Trimming removed 0 bases from V and 7 bases from J, with 10 bases in between. The CDR3 is 15 residues long. In germline, CDR1 is MNHEY, CDR2 SVGEGT. CDR3 sequence (DNA): TGTGCCAGCAGTTACTCGACGGGGGTAAATTCACCCCTCCACTTT. Its translation is CASSYSTGVNSPLHF.

The chain has TRBV25-1 and TRBJ1-1; 7 bases are shared with TRBD1. J lost 7 bases, V lost 4 bases, and 12 bases had no gene match. This CDR3 has 15 residues. Germline CDR1 MGHDK, CDR2 SYGVNS. The CDR3 region is CASSGRTGGASEAFF. The CDR3 bases are TGTGCCAGCAGTGGCCGGACAGGAGGGGCAAGTGAAGCTTTCTTT.

The V gene is TRBV5-1, the J gene TRBJ1-6; TRBD1 matches at 8 bases. Trimming took 5 bases from V and 0 from J; bases not matched to a gene: 7. Germline CDR1 and CDR2: SGHRS and YFSETQ. The CDR3 runs 17 residues. CDR3 DNA: TGCGCCAGCAGACCTGACAGGGGAAGCTCCTATAATTCACCCCTCCACTTT. It specifies CASRPDRGSSYNSPLHF.

The CDR3 spells CASSLWDIETQYF. The CDR3 DNA is TGTGCCAGCAGCTTATGGGACATCGAGACCCAGTACTTC. The chain uses TRBV7-9 and TRBJ2-5; a possible D gene is TRBD1 (6 bases). CDR3 size: 13 residues. Germline CDR1 is SEHNR and CDR2 is FQNEAQ (reference sequence). V lost 2 bases and J 5 bases, leaving 9 bases between the germline ends.

The CDR3 DNA is TGTGCCAGCAGTTTAGAGAATACAGCGGATCAGCCCCAGCATTTT. Its protein is CASSLENTADQPQHF. This chain joins TRBV27 and TRBJ1-5; no definite D call. The CDR3 extends over 15 amino acids. In germline, CDR1 is MNHEY, CDR2 SMNVEV (reference sequence). V was cut by 2 bases and J by 5 bases, with 13 bases left in between.